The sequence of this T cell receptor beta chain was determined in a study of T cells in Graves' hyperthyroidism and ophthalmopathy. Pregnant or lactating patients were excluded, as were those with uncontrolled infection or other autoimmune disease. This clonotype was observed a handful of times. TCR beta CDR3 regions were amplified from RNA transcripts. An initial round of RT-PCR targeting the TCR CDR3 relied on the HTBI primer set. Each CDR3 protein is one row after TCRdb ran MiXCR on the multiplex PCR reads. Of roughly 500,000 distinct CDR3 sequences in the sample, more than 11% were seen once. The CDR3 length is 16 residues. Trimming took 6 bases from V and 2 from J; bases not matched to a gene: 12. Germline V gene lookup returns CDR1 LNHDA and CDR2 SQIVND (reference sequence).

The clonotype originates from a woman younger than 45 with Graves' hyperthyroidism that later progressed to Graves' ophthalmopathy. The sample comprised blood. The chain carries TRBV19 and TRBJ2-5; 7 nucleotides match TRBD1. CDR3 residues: CASRISTGVNQETQYF. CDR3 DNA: TGTGCCAGTAGGATTTCTACAGGGGTCAATCAAGAGACCCAGTACTTC.